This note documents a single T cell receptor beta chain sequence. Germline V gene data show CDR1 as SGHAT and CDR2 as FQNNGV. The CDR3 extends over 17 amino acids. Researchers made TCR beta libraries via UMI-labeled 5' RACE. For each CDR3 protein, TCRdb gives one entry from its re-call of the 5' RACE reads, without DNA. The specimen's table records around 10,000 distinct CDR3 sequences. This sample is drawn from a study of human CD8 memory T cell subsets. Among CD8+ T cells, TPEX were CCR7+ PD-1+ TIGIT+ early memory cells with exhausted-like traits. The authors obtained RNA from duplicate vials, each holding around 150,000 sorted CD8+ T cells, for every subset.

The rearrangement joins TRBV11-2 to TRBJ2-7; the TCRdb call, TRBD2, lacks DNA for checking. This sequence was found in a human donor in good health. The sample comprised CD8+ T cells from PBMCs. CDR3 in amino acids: CASSSLPGGSLSYEQYF.